These 22 T cell receptor beta chains originate from one sample sequenced in a study of cytomegalovirus exposure and HLA in healthy donors. The PCR used 60 Vbeta and 13 Jbeta primers. Some clones are missing from TCRdb's copy, which holds only in-frame ones; the method was immunoSEQ multiplex PCR. The sample yields about 240,000 clones, about 77% seen once. The specimen sequenced was PBMCs. The receptors were sampled from a boy younger than 18 in good health and CMV-seronegative.

The chain employs TRBV29-1 and TRBJ1-1; 7 nucleotides agree with TRBD1. The J segment lost 1 base and the V segment lost 4 bases, leaving 3 bases of the junction unmatched. Germline V lookup: CDR1 SQVTM, CDR2 ANQGSEA. The CDR3 is 13 amino acids. As DNA, the CDR3 is TGCAGCGTTGTAGGGACAGCGAACACTGAAGCTTTCTTT. Translating it yields CSVVGTANTEAFF.

The V gene is TRBV30, the J gene TRBJ2-6; 10 bases fit TRBD1. The CDR3 spans 14 residues. V was clipped by 5 bases and J by 2 bases; unmatched bases: 0. Germline lookup yields CDR1 GTSNPN and CDR2 SVGIG (reference sequence). As DNA, the CDR3 is TGTGCCTGGGGACAGGGGGCTGGGGCCAACGTCCTGACTTTC. It yields the protein CAWGQGAGANVLTF.

In its sample, this clone was seen a few times. The CDR3 bases are TGTGCCAGCAGGAGCAGGGATTACGAGCAGTACTTC. Protein product: CASRSRDYEQYF. This chain links TRBV2 with TRBJ2-7; TRBD1 is a possible D gene (5 bases). V was cut by 6 bases and J by 4 bases, with 10 bases left in between. Germline values: CDR1 SNHLY, CDR2 FYNNEI. The CDR3 extends over 12 amino acids.

This sequence joins TRBV6-5 and TRBJ1-1; D is unresolved. The V end was cut by 8 bases, the J end by 3 bases, with 13 bases between. The CDR3 sequence is 13 residues long. The germline gives CDR1 MNHEY, CDR2 SVGAGI. The CDR3 DNA sequence: TGTGCCAGCGGGAGGGCAGCTCACACTGAAGCTTTCTTT. It yields the protein CASGRAAHTEAFF.

The chain recombines TRBV13 with TRBJ2-3; 11 nucleotides match TRBD2. V dropped 5 bases and J dropped 0; count of bases not matched to a gene: 4. The CDR3 covers 16 residues. The germline V gene has CDR1 PRHDT and CDR2 FYEKMQ (reference sequence). CDR3 protein: CASSARLAGSTDTQYF. CDR3 in DNA: TGTGCCAGCAGCGCTAGACTAGCGGGAAGCACAGATACGCAGTATTTT.

The chain uses TRBV6-5 and TRBJ2-1, with 8 nucleotides matching TRBD2. The length of the CDR3 is 14 residues. Germline V lookup: CDR1 MNHEY, CDR2 SVGAGI. After removal of 4 bases from V and 9 bases from J, the junction contained 8 bases not matched to a gene. The CDR3 DNA is TGTGCCAGCAGTTTTGGACTAGCCTGGAGTGAGCAGTTCTTC. Its translation: CASSFGLAWSEQFF.

The V gene is TRBV19, the J gene TRBJ2-2, with 8 positions matching TRBD1. The CDR3 has 16 residues. CDR1 is LNHDA, CDR2 SQIVND, per germline (reference sequence). Trimming took 3 bases from V and 5 from J; bases not matched to a gene: 8. The CDR3 is CASSIIGTGFTGELFF. CDR3 DNA: TGTGCCAGTAGTATCATCGGGACAGGATTTACCGGGGAGCTGTTTTTT.

This clone is a singleton in its sample. The gene calls are TRBV7-2 and TRBJ2-3, with 9 bases fitting TRBD2. Germline assignment: CDR1 SGHTA and CDR2 FQGNSA. Trimming at V came to 0 bases and at J to 4 bases, leaving 5 bases not matched to a gene. The CDR3 extends over 16 amino acids. The CDR3 loop reads CASSLAGAGGPDTQYF. The CDR3 bases are TGTGCCAGCAGCTTAGCGGGAGCGGGGGGCCCAGATACGCAGTATTTT.

The chain couples TRBV7-6 to TRBJ2-7, with D maybe TRBD1 (6 bases). CDR1 is SGHVS and CDR2 is FNYEAQ in the germline V gene. The length of the CDR3 is 13 residues. The ends were cut back, 1 base at V and 4 bases at J, with 8 bases in the middle. The CDR3 nucleotides are TGTGCCAGCAGCTTAGGGACAGTTTACGAGCAGTACTTC. Amino acid sequence: CASSLGTVYEQYF.

The V gene is TRBV6-1, the J gene TRBJ1-4; perhaps TRBD1 as D (6 bases). The germline gives CDR1 MNHNS, CDR2 SASEGT. Trimming pared 8 bases from V and 8 bases from J, leaving 21 bases between. This CDR3 has 15 residues. CDR3 sequence reads: CASLERRGGREKLFF. The DNA for the CDR3 is TGTGCCAGCCTCGAACGTAGGGGGGGTCGGGAAAAACTGTTTTTT.

This rearrangement joins TRBV5-4 to TRBJ2-3; D gene unclear. Looked up from germline, CDR1 is SGHNT and CDR2 is YYREEE (reference sequence). The CDR3 sequence is 15 residues long. V gave up 1 base and J gave up 0 bases, with 9 bases separating them. Here the CDR3 DNA reads TGTGCCAGCAGCTTGCAAGCCGGTAGCACAGATACGCAGTATTTT. Translated, it gives CASSLQAGSTDTQYF.

The CDR3 region has the DNA TGTGCCACGACAGGGAACACTGAAGCTTTCTTT. It is translated as CATTGNTEAFF. The chain uses TRBV6-1 and TRBJ1-1; D is perhaps TRBD1 (6 bases). V lost 10 bases, J lost 1 base, and 7 bases lay in between. Germline V gives CDR1 MNHNS, CDR2 SASEGT. The CDR3 contains 11 residues.

This clone was counted between two and nine times. The V gene is TRBV25-1, the J gene TRBJ2-7, with D possibly TRBD2 on 6 matching bases. The V and J ends lost 4 bases and 6 bases respectively, with 16 bases between them. CDR3 length equals 14 residues. Germline V gene sequence: CDR1 MGHDK, CDR2 SYGVNS. The CDR3 sequence is CASSGVREVPEQYF. In DNA, the CDR3 is TGTGCCAGCAGTGGGGTCAGGGAGGTCCCCGAGCAGTACTTC.

The rearrangement links TRBV29-1 to TRBJ1-2; 9 nucleotides align to TRBD1. Germline values: CDR1 SQVTM, CDR2 ANQGSEA. The CDR3 totals 17 residues. The junction had 18 bases not matched to a gene; V was cut back by 6 bases and J by 4 bases. DNA for the CDR3: TGCAGCGTAGACGATACCGGGACAGGGAGGTGGGCCTATGGCTACACCTTC. Translation gives CSVDDTGTGRWAYGYTF. The full variable domain, completed using reference TRBV29-1 and TRBJ1-2, is SAVISQKPSRDICQRGTSLTIQCQVDSQVTMMFWYRQQPGQSLTLIATANQGSEATYESGFVIDKFPISRPNLTFSTLTVSNMSPEDSSIYLCSVDDTGTGRWAYGYTFGSGTRLTVV.

The V and J genes are TRBV2 and TRBJ2-5; tentative D call: TRBD2 (7 bases). The J call may be wrong; the DNA end is better matched by TRBJ2-7. The CDR3 totals 14 residues. In germline, CDR1 is SNHLY, CDR2 FYNNEI. Here the CDR3 reads CASSLEGGGYEQYF. DNA for the CDR3: TGTGCCAGCAGCCTAGAGGGGGGGGGCTACGAGCAGTACTTC.

This chain links TRBV30 with TRBJ2-7, with no clear D. V was clipped by 0 bases and J by 2 bases, with 5 bases between them. CDR1 is GTSNPN and CDR2 is SVGIG in the germline V gene (reference sequence). The CDR3 has 12 amino acids. CDR3 nucleotide sequence: TGTGCCTGGAGTGTACTGGCCTACGAGCAGTACTTC. It is translated as CAWSVLAYEQYF.

In this sample, this clone turned up once. V and J are TRBV6-6 and TRBJ1-5, with 8 bases that match TRBD1. After removal of 5 bases from V and 2 bases from J, the junction contained 2 bases not matched to a gene. CDR1 and CDR2 from the germline V gene are MNHNY and SVGAGI (reference sequence). The CDR3 sequence is 14 residues long. The DNA of the CDR3 is TGTGCCAGCAGTCAGACAGGGGGCAATCAGCCCCAGCATTTT. Its protein is CASSQTGGNQPQHF.

CDR3 sequence (DNA): TGTGCCAGCAGCTTAGACTTGGACAGGGGGCGCAAGCAGTACTTC. Translating gives CASSLDLDRGRKQYF. The chain joins TRBV7-2 to TRBJ2-7; 11 bases agree with TRBD1. Germline-derived CDR1 and CDR2 are SGHTA and FQGNSA. CDR3 size: 15 residues. V was pared by 1 base and J by 8 bases, with 7 bases of the junction left unmatched.

The V gene is TRBV30, the J gene TRBJ1-1, with no clear D. The length of the CDR3 is 12 residues. V was trimmed by 4 bases and J by 5 bases, leaving 11 bases between them. Germline CDR1 GTSNPN, CDR2 SVGIG (reference sequence). CDR3 protein: CAWNGLPTEAFF. CDR3 in DNA: TGTGCCTGGAATGGACTGCCGACTGAAGCTTTCTTT.

This chain uses TRBV30 with TRBJ1-1; tentative D call: TRBD1 (5 bases). The CDR3 totals 13 residues. Germline V gives CDR1 GTSNPN, CDR2 SVGIG (reference sequence). Deletions cut 3 bases from V and 4 bases from J, with 12 bases between. The chain's CDR3 is CAWSQGAPTEAFF. CDR3 nucleotide sequence: TGTGCCTGGAGCCAAGGGGCGCCCACTGAAGCTTTCTTT.

This clone was seen only a few times. CDR3 DNA sequence: TGTGCCAGCAGCCAAGATGGCCAGGGGGCCTACGAGCAGTACTTC. It translates to CASSQDGQGAYEQYF. The chain recombines TRBV14 with TRBJ2-7; 7 nucleotides line up with TRBD1. The CDR3 length is 15 residues. V was clipped by 0 bases and J by 2 bases; unmatched bases: 4. Germline V gives CDR1 SGHDN, CDR2 FVKESK.

This chain connects TRBV7-9 to TRBJ2-1, with TRBD2 matching 11 bases. CDR3 size: 18 residues. Losses at the gene ends were 1 base for V and 6 bases for J; bases not matched to a gene: 11. Germline V gene data show CDR1 as SEHNR and CDR2 as FQNEAQ (reference sequence). The CDR3 bases are TGTGCCAGCAGCTTAGTACGGCTAGCGGGGGGCGCGGGCAATGAGCAGTTCTTC. Protein: CASSLVRLAGGAGNEQFF. Complete variable domain (other parts from reference TRBV7-9 and TRBJ2-1): DTGVSQNPRHKITKRGQNVTFRCDPISEHNRLYWYRQTLGQGPEFLTYFQNEAQLEKSRLLSDRFSAERPKGSFSTLEIQRTEQGDSAMYLCASSLVRLAGGAGNEQFFGPGTRLTVL.